The 25 T cell receptor beta chains below come from one sample, sequenced in a study of cytomegalovirus exposure and HLA in healthy donors (dated by TCRdb to the late 2010s). Library prep was done by the immunoSEQ multiplex PCR assay. In its TCRdb copy, this immuneACCESS table keeps in-frame sequences only and misses some clones. Where compared with another copy, unresolved V genes explain less than half of these, and the others have no known cause. For this sample there are over 150,000 clones; around 96% appear just once. Of the sample, roughly 0.83% is held by the ten largest clones. What was sequenced was PBMCs. The receptor set was obtained from a woman aged 18-29 years in good health and CMV-seronegative.

The rearrangement uses TRBV2 and TRBJ1-2, with TRBD1 as a possible D gene (5 bases). CDR1 SNHLY and CDR2 FYNNEI come from the germline V gene. The CDR3 totals 14 residues. Trimming stripped 6 bases from V and 2 bases from J, with 13 bases between. The CDR3 DNA is TGTGCCAGCAGAAGGCGGGACGGAAACTATGGCTACACCTTC. It specifies CASRRRDGNYGYTF.

The CDR3 here is CASSSGQTYEQYF. The DNA for the CDR3 is TGTGCCAGCAGTTCCGGACAGACCTACGAGCAGTACTTC. The genes are TRBV6-6 and TRBJ2-7, with a weak D call TRBD1 (6 bases). Germline loops: CDR1 MNHNY, CDR2 SVGAGI (reference sequence). Trimming cost V 4 bases and J 2 bases, with 9 bases left between them. The CDR3 length is 13 residues.

V and J are TRBV2 and TRBJ2-7, with 7 positions matching TRBD1. The CDR3 has 14 amino acids. CDR1 and CDR2 from the germline V gene are SNHLY and FYNNEI. The trim removed 5 bases at V and 3 bases at J, leaving 7 bases unmatched. CDR3 DNA: TGTGCCAGCAGTTCCGGGACAGAAGTCTACGAGCAGTACTTC. As protein: CASSSGTEVYEQYF.

This clone has only one observation. The rearrangement links TRBV14 to TRBJ2-5; no firm D call. Germline-derived CDR1 and CDR2 are SGHDN and FVKESK. The CDR3 is made up of 16 amino acids. The V end lost 2 bases, the J end lost 0 bases, and 13 bases lay between the germline ends. The CDR3, as DNA: TGTGCCAGCAGCCAAATGCAGGCCAAGTACCAAGAGACCCAGTACTTC. This sequence encodes CASSQMQAKYQETQYF.

V usage is TRBV18 and J usage is TRBJ2-5, with D possibly TRBD2 on 5 matching bases. Trimming shortened V by 4 bases and J by 3 bases, and 12 bases separated the two germline ends. Germline V gene lookup returns CDR1 KGHSH and CDR2 LQKENI. CDR3 length: 14 amino acids. The CDR3 nucleotides are TGTGCCAGCTCACGGGAGACGGGAAAAGAGACCCAGTACTTC. It codes for CASSRETGKETQYF.

The gene calls are TRBV5-6 and TRBJ2-7, with D maybe TRBD2 (7 bases). The CDR3 runs 14 residues. V lost 2 bases to trimming and J lost 5 bases, with 14 bases between them. From germline, CDR1 is SGHDT and CDR2 YYEEEE. Here the CDR3 DNA reads TGTGCCAGCAGCTTAAGGGGGGGCCGGGACGAGCAGTACTTC. Its protein product is CASSLRGGRDEQYF.

This rearrangement joins TRBV29-1 to TRBJ2-7; 9 bases line up with TRBD1. Per germline, CDR1 SQVTM and CDR2 ANQGSEA. With 4 bases clipped from V and 0 bases from J, the junction kept 7 bases outside the gene matches. This CDR3 has 15 residues. DNA of the CDR3: TGCAGCGTTGTTTTACAGGGGGCGCGCTCCTACGAGCAGTACTTC. Protein product: CSVVLQGARSYEQYF.

This chain joins TRBV6-6 and TRBJ1-5, with D tentatively TRBD1 (6 bases). Germline V gene data show CDR1 as MNHNY and CDR2 as SVGAGI (reference sequence). The V and J ends lost 3 bases and 6 bases respectively, with 9 bases between them. The CDR3 length is 13 residues. As DNA, the CDR3 is TGTGCCAGCAGTTATGAGGGGGTTCAGCCCCAGCATTTT. Its protein product is CASSYEGVQPQHF.

This clone was counted only a few times. The V gene is TRBV30, the J gene TRBJ1-1; the D is unclear. The germline CDR1 and CDR2 sequences are GTSNPN and SVGIG (reference sequence). Trimming removed 4 bases from V and 2 bases from J, with 11 bases in between. This CDR3 comprises 13 residues. Here the CDR3 reads CAWIRQLNTEAFF. DNA for the CDR3: TGTGCCTGGATACGCCAGTTAAACACTGAAGCTTTCTTT. Drawing the rest from reference TRBV30 and TRBJ1-1, the complete variable domain is SQTIHQWPATLVQPVGSPLSLECTVEGTSNPNLYWYRQAAGRGLQLLFYSVGIGQISSEVPQNLSASRPQDRQFILSSKKLLLSDSGFYLCAWIRQLNTEAFFGQGTRLTVV.

This sequence joins TRBV19 and TRBJ2-7, with D perhaps TRBD1 (5 bases). Germline CDR1 is LNHDA and CDR2 is SQIVND (reference sequence). This CDR3 region has 15 residues. V gave up 5 bases and J gave up 6 bases, with 20 bases separating them. The CDR3 coding sequence is TGTGCCAGTAGTCCTCTGTACAGGTCGGATAGCGAGCAGTACTTC. Its translation is CASSPLYRSDSEQYF.

The chain has TRBV12-5 and TRBJ2-1, with D possibly TRBD1 on 6 matching bases. CDR1 and CDR2 (germline): LGHNT, FRNRAP. Deletions cut 3 bases from V and 9 bases from J, with 9 bases between. This CDR3 has 12 residues. The CDR3 region has the DNA TGTGCTAGTGGTTTAGGGGGAAGTGAGCAGTTCTTC. Its translation: CASGLGGSEQFF.

The CDR3 loop is CASSQVLAGVSDTQYF. DNA of the CDR3: TGCGCCAGCAGCCAAGTTTTAGCGGGGGTCTCAGATACGCAGTATTTT. This chain uses TRBV4-3 with TRBJ2-3; TRBD2 matches at 9 bases. Germline-derived CDR1 and CDR2 are LGHNA and YSLEER. V was clipped by 1 base and J by 4 bases; unmatched bases: 6. The CDR3 sequence is 16 residues long.

The chain couples TRBV11-2 to TRBJ2-7; maybe TRBD2 (6 bases). V was shortened by 2 bases and J by 4 bases, with 12 bases between the two germline ends. The CDR3 is 14 amino acids. The V gene's germline CDR1 is SGHAT and CDR2 FQNNGV. For the CDR3, the DNA is TGTGCCAGCAGCTTATCGGGGGTTTTTTACGAGCAGTACTTC. Amino acid sequence: CASSLSGVFYEQYF.

The chain joins TRBV4-1 to TRBJ2-7, with TRBD2 matching over 10 bases. The CDR3 covers 17 residues. With 5 bases clipped from V and 3 bases from J, the junction kept 13 bases outside the gene matches. Looked up from germline, CDR1 is MGHRA and CDR2 is YSYEKL. The CDR3 DNA follows: TGCGCCAGCAGCTCCCTCCCCAATAGCGGGGGGAACTACGAGCAGTACTTC. As protein: CASSSLPNSGGNYEQYF.

The genes are TRBV18 and TRBJ1-6, with TRBD1 identical over 9 bases. The germline gives CDR1 KGHSH, CDR2 LQKENI. V shed 5 bases, J shed 8 bases, and the junction held 4 bases outside the gene matches. The CDR3 has 14 residues. CDR3: CASSVGQGDSPLHF. The CDR3 DNA is TGTGCCAGCTCAGTGGGACAGGGAGATTCACCCCTCCACTTT.

The chain links TRBV5-1 to TRBJ2-7; 11 positions agree with TRBD1. CDR1 is SGHRS, CDR2 YFSETQ, per germline. The CDR3 has 16 residues. V gave up 0 bases and J gave up 2 bases; unmatched junction bases: 4. This CDR3 reads CASSLAGGQGAYEQYF. Written as DNA, the CDR3 is TGCGCCAGCAGCTTGGCAGGGGGACAGGGGGCCTACGAGCAGTACTTC.

The chain joins TRBV4-3 to TRBJ2-3; D is unclear. The CDR3 consists of 12 residues. V was pared by 1 base and J by 5 bases, with 4 bases between. Germline loops: CDR1 LGHNA, CDR2 YSLEER. CDR3: CASSQAGDTQYF. The DNA of the CDR3 is TGCGCCAGCAGCCAAGCCGGAGATACGCAGTATTTT.

This chain links TRBV12-5 with TRBJ1-3; D is unclear. The V and J ends lost 0 bases and 0 bases respectively, with 6 bases between them. The CDR3 spans 15 residues. Germline lookup yields CDR1 LGHNT and CDR2 FRNRAP. The CDR3 is CASGLVTSSGNTIYF. The CDR3 nucleotides are TGTGCTAGTGGTTTGGTAACCAGCTCTGGAAACACCATATATTTT.

This clone was counted once. The chain couples TRBV7-8 to TRBJ2-7, with TRBD2 as a possible D gene (6 bases). CDR1 and CDR2 from the germline V gene are SGHVS and FQNEAQ. Between the trimmed V and J ends, which lost 1 base and 5 bases, there was a span of 15 bases. The CDR3 consists of 15 residues. The CDR3 sequence: CASSLGRPGVNEQYF. In DNA form, the CDR3 reads TGTGCCAGCAGCTTAGGTCGTCCGGGGGTCAACGAGCAGTACTTC.

The V and J genes are TRBV19 and TRBJ1-2; D is perhaps TRBD1 (6 bases). Per germline, CDR1 LNHDA and CDR2 SQIVND (reference sequence). Trimming took 2 bases from V and 8 from J, leaving 12 bases between them. This CDR3 spans 13 amino acids. This CDR3 reads CASSITGLRGYTF. DNA for the CDR3: TGTGCCAGTAGTATAACAGGGCTCAGGGGCTACACCTTC.

This chain joins TRBV30 and TRBJ2-7, with a weak D call TRBD1 (6 bases). CDR1 and CDR2 from the germline V gene are GTSNPN and SVGIG (reference sequence). The V end was cut by 2 bases, the J end by 4 bases, with 12 bases between. The CDR3 has 13 residues. CDR3 coding DNA: TGTGCCTGGAGTCAGGGGAAGGTGTACGAGCAGTACTTC. Its protein product is CAWSQGKVYEQYF.

This clone was observed a few times. The CDR3 is CASSPGTSSYNEQFF. CDR3 in DNA: TGTGCCAGCAGCCCTGGGACTAGCTCCTACAATGAGCAGTTCTTC. The V gene is TRBV5-5, the J gene TRBJ2-1, with 8 positions matching TRBD2. This CDR3 has 15 residues. The germline CDR1 and CDR2 sequences are SGHKS and YYEKEE (reference sequence). V lost 4 bases and J lost 0; bases outside the gene matches: 3.

A single count supports this clone. The chain is built from TRBV5-1 and TRBJ2-7, with D hard to call. Per the germline V gene, CDR1 is SGHRS and CDR2 is YFSETQ. Trimming stripped 1 base from V and 1 base from J, with 12 bases between. This CDR3 region has 15 residues. The CDR3 nucleotides are TGCGCCAGCAGCTTGAGAGCGACTCCTTCCTACGAGCAGTACTTC. Protein product: CASSLRATPSYEQYF.

The chain is built from TRBV7-2 and TRBJ1-3; D ambiguous. CDR1 and CDR2 (germline): SGHTA, FQGNSA. Between the trimmed V and J ends, which lost 1 base and 3 bases, there was a span of 7 bases. The CDR3 has 14 residues. CDR3 region: CASSLGGYGNTIYF. As DNA, the CDR3 is TGTGCCAGCAGCTTAGGAGGTTATGGAAACACCATATATTTT.

The genes are TRBV7-6 and TRBJ1-6; 10 bases match TRBD1. CDR3 size: 14 residues. Germline assignment: CDR1 SGHVS and CDR2 FNYEAQ. The V gene end was trimmed by 3 bases and the J gene end by 9 bases; junction bases not matched to a gene: 2. CDR3 nucleotides: TGTGCCAGCAGCTTGACAGGGGGCTTTTCACCCCTCCACTTT. This gives the protein CASSLTGGFSPLHF.